This TCR beta chain was captured in a study of molecular identifiers for immune sequencing clone quantification. Germline loops: CDR1 MNHEY, CDR2 SMNVEV (reference sequence). This CDR3 is built from 15 residues. V was clipped by 2 bases and J by 3 bases; unmatched bases: 4. Preparation of the bulk TCR libraries relied on previously described methods and listed TCR primers. TCRdb re-called the PCR reads with MiXCR, one entry per CDR3 protein. Among 550,000 to 750,000 distinct CDR3 sequences, 15% to 20% were seen once, and the ten largest hold roughly 0.85%. This clonotype was counted ten times or more. Its antigen is not identified. Whole-study results and caveats: Reports indicate spiked Jurkat TCR RNA from one cell could be found among about a million naive cells. Over 99% of effector molecules, yet under 1% of naive-cell molecules, were held by clones above 20 RNA copies.

The rearrangement joins TRBV27 to TRBJ2-1; 7 bases line up with TRBD2. Input material: naive CD8+ T cells from blood, with Jurkat cell RNA spiked in. The subset is: FACS-sorted CD8+CD4-CCR7+CD45RA+ naive T cells. This receptor was obtained from a human donor in good health. Some libraries in this study had Jurkat cell RNA spiked in. CDR3 amino acids: CASSLRGGGYNEQFF. The CDR3, as DNA: TGTGCCAGCAGTTTACGTGGCGGGGGCTACAATGAGCAGTTCTTC.